This TCR beta chain was retrieved from a study of B cell selection in AIRE deficiency. General observations from the study: Patient Tconv and Treg cells showed healthy-like TCRBV usage, CDR3 length, diversity. Roughly 31% of healthy-donor shared Treg TCRbeta sequences appeared in patient Tconv cells.

Sorting defined conventional CD4 T cells as CD4+CD127+. Clones were read by immunoSEQ multiplex PCR, and TCRdb kept only the in-frame ones, dropping some. The profile shows 20,000 to 25,000 clones, roughly 97% of them singletons. The germline CDR1 and CDR2 sequences are SNHLY and FYNNEI. Trimming cost V 1 base and J 7 bases, with 14 bases left between them. The CDR3 has 15 amino acids. Comments on this clone: No antigen is known for it.

The receptor comes from a human donor with AIRE deficiency. Sample: conventional CD4+ T cells sorted from PBMCs. The rearrangement links TRBV2 to TRBJ2-1; a possible D gene is TRBD2 (5 bases). The CDR3 loop reads CASSEGTHSVNEQFF. CDR3 DNA sequence: TGTGCCAGCAGTGAAGGGACTCACTCGGTAAATGAGCAGTTCTTC.